The 32 T cell receptor beta chains reported below all come from one sample, sequenced in a study. TCRdb itself ran the 5' RACE reads through MiXCR, one entry per CDR3 protein. The repertoire holds 40,000 to 65,000 distinct CDR3 sequences, around 25% seen once, with 2.5% to 4% in the top ten. Sequenced: tumor-infiltrating naive CD4+ T cells sorted from the breast tumor. The subset is: naive CD4+ T cells, CD4+CD45RA+CD25-. The receptor source for this set is a female donor with breast cancer.

The chain links TRBV5-1 to TRBJ2-1, with 8 positions matching TRBD2. The V gene's germline CDR1 is SGHRS and CDR2 YFSETQ. V was pared by 0 bases and J by 0 bases, with 5 bases of the junction left unmatched. The CDR3 has 17 residues. Here the CDR3 reads CASSLASGSSSYNEQFF. In DNA form, the CDR3 reads TGCGCCAGCAGCTTGGCTAGCGGGTCCAGCTCCTACAATGAGCAGTTCTTC.

In this sample, this clonotype turned up a few times. This rearrangement joins TRBV7-2 to TRBJ1-5; no clear D. The CDR3 is 13 amino acids. V was pared by 3 bases and J by 6 bases, with 9 bases between. CDR1 is SGHTA, CDR2 FQGNSA, per germline. The CDR3 here is CASSLAVGQPQHF. In nucleotides, the CDR3 is TGTGCCAGCAGCTTGGCCGTCGGTCAGCCCCAGCATTTT.

J is TRBJ2-7 and V is TRBV12-3 or TRBV12-4; perhaps TRBD2 as D (5 bases). The CDR3 loop spans 12 amino acids. Between the trimmed V and J ends, which lost 5 bases and 5 bases, there was a span of 10 bases. The CDR3 spells CASSGPGDEQYF. The CDR3 DNA follows: TGTGCCAGCAGTGGGCCCGGGGACGAGCAGTACTTC.

This clonotype occurred a few times. The CDR3 here is CAISETTGGGTYGYTF. The CDR3 DNA reads as TGTGCCATCAGTGAGACCACAGGGGGGGGAACCTATGGCTACACCTTC. V is TRBV10-3 and J is TRBJ1-2, with 8 bases that match TRBD1. The germline V gene has CDR1 ENHRY and CDR2 SYGVKD. Trimming at V came to 2 bases and at J to 4 bases, leaving 9 bases not matched to a gene. The CDR3 is made up of 16 amino acids.

V gene TRBV7-2 combines with J gene TRBJ1-1; D gene unclear. The length of the CDR3 is 13 residues. Between the trimmed V and J ends, which lost 1 base and 5 bases, there was a span of 8 bases. CDR1 and CDR2 from the germline V gene are SGHTA and FQGNSA. The CDR3 loop reads CASSLVGVTEAFF. CDR3 bases: TGTGCCAGCAGCTTAGTTGGGGTGACTGAAGCTTTCTTT.

This chain connects TRBV9 to TRBJ1-5, with D possibly matching TRBD1 (5 bases). The CDR3 runs to 16 residues. Trimming removed 0 bases from V and 2 bases from J, with 12 bases in between. CDR1 and CDR2 from the germline V gene are SGDLS and YYNGEE. Here the CDR3 DNA reads TGTGCCAGCAGCGTAGGCGAAGGGGAGGGCAATCAGCCCCAGCATTTT. Amino acid sequence: CASSVGEGEGNQPQHF.

This CDR3 is CASSPSRRYIQYF. In DNA form, the CDR3 reads TGTGCCAGCAGCCCCTCTAGGAGATACATTCAGTACTTC. The genes are TRBV7-8 and TRBJ2-4; D uncertain. The CDR3 runs 13 residues. CDR1 and CDR2 (germline): SGHVS, FQNEAQ. V was clipped by 5 bases and J by 8 bases, with 13 bases between them.

This clonotype was counted between two and nine times. V usage is TRBV15 and J usage is TRBJ1-5; D may be TRBD1 (5 bases). With 0 bases removed from V and 6 bases from J, the gap between germline ends came to 15 bases. Per the germline V gene, CDR1 is LNHNV and CDR2 is YYDKDF (reference sequence). This CDR3 is 16 amino acids long. Here the CDR3 DNA reads TGTGCCACCAGCAGAGATACGGCAGGGTCGGGTCAGCCCCAGCATTTT. Amino acid sequence: CATSRDTAGSGQPQHF. Using reference TRBV15 and TRBJ1-5 for the parts outside the CDR3, the full variable domain is DAMVIQNPRYQVTQFGKPVTLSCSQTLNHNVMYWYQQKSSQAPKLLFHYYDKDFNNEADTPDNFQSRRPNTSFCFLDIRSPGLGDTAMYLCATSRDTAGSGQPQHFGDGTRLSIL.

This clonotype came up a few times. The rearrangement links TRBV2 to TRBJ2-1; weak D call: TRBD1 (6 bases). Trimming shortened V by 6 bases and J by 6 bases, and 15 bases separated the two germline ends. CDR3 length: 14 amino acids. CDR1 and CDR2 (germline): SNHLY, FYNNEI. The CDR3 DNA reads as TGTGCCAGCAGCAAGGGACAATTCGGCAATGAGCAGTTCTTC. Translation gives CASSKGQFGNEQFF.

A few counts support this clonotype. The J gene is TRBJ1-2, the V gene TRBV18; D ambiguous. This CDR3 comprises 13 residues. Germline V gene sequence: CDR1 KGHSH, CDR2 LQKENI. V was trimmed by 0 bases and J by 5 bases, leaving 7 bases between them. CDR3 nucleotides: TGTGCCAGCTCACCACCTTCTTTTTATGGCTACACCTTC. It codes for CASSPPSFYGYTF.

CDR3 amino acids: CASSEQGLEGVAFF. The DNA of the CDR3 is TGCGCCAGCAGCGAGCAGGGGCTTGAAGGGGTGGCTTTCTTT. V is TRBV5-1 and J is TRBJ1-1; possible D gene TRBD1, 6 bases. Germline CDR1 SGHRS, CDR2 YFSETQ. Trimming shortened V by 4 bases and J by 11 bases, and 21 bases separated the two germline ends. The CDR3 runs 14 residues. Using reference TRBV5-1 and TRBJ1-1 for the parts outside the CDR3, the full variable domain is KAGVTQTPRYLIKTRGQQVTLSCSPISGHRSVSWYQQTPGQGLQFLFEYFSETQRNKGNFPGRFSGRQFSNSRSEMNVSTLELGDSALYLCASSEQGLEGVAFFGQGTRLTVV.

This chain connects TRBV5-1 to TRBJ2-5; D gene uncertain. Trimming took off 6 bases at V and 4 bases at J, with 13 bases between the two ends. Germline-derived CDR1 and CDR2 are SGHRS and YFSETQ. The CDR3 consists of 13 residues. CDR3 bases: TGCGCCAGCACTTTGAATTCTCGAGAGACCCAGTACTTC. The encoded protein is CASTLNSRETQYF.

Comments on this clonotype: At one boundary the junction diverges from the germline segment, which might be a read error. This chain connects TRBV4-1 to TRBJ2-2, with unresolved D. The CDR3 runs to 13 residues. Germline assignment: CDR1 MGHRA and CDR2 YSYEKL. The CDR3 bases are TGCGCTAGCAGCCAATGGGACACCGGGGAGCTGTTTTTT. Protein product: CASSQWDTGELFF.

The chain couples TRBV15 to TRBJ2-2; TRBD1 might be the D (5 bases). Deletions cut 0 bases from V and 9 bases from J, with 11 bases between. The germline CDR1 and CDR2 sequences are LNHNV and YYDKDF (reference sequence). The CDR3 consists of 14 residues. The CDR3 reads CATSRDLGHRELFF. CDR3 in DNA: TGTGCCACCAGCAGAGATTTGGGGCACAGGGAGCTGTTTTTT.

This clonotype has a handful of counts. CDR3 sequence (DNA): TGTGCCAGAAGCTTTGGGAGGTTACAAGCTTTCTTT. Amino acids: CARSFGRLQAFF. This chain connects TRBV5-3 to TRBJ1-1; D gene ambiguous. TRBV5-3 is treated as an ORF (open reading frame) with a function not yet certain. CDR3 length: 12 amino acids. The V gene lost 2 bases and the J gene lost 9 bases, with 11 bases spanning the gap.

This clonotype has just a few counts. The chain's CDR3 is CASNYREGTNQPQHF. The CDR3 region has the DNA TGTGCCAGCAACTACAGGGAGGGGACCAATCAGCCCCAGCATTTT. V and J are TRBV6-6 and TRBJ1-5; the D gene is possibly TRBD1 (6 bases). The CDR3 has 15 residues. Trimming removed 7 bases from V and 3 bases from J, with 16 bases in between. Looked up from germline, CDR1 is MNHNY and CDR2 is SVGAGI (reference sequence).

The CDR3 DNA reads as TGTGCCAGCAGCTTTAGGGACCAAAGATCTTTCTTT. Protein product: CASSFRDQRSFF. The V gene is TRBV7-8, the J gene TRBJ1-1; the D gene is possibly TRBD1 (5 bases). Germline assignment: CDR1 SGHVS and CDR2 FQNEAQ. The CDR3 is 12 residues long. V lost 3 bases, J lost 12 bases, and 14 bases lay in between.

The chain combines TRBV5-1 with TRBJ1-2; D unresolved. Trimming removed 1 base from V and 7 bases from J, with 11 bases in between. Germline values: CDR1 SGHRS, CDR2 YFSETQ. The length of the CDR3 is 13 residues. The CDR3 loop reads CASSLSGDRGYTF. CDR3 DNA: TGCGCCAGCAGCTTGAGCGGGGATCGTGGCTACACCTTC.

Remarks on this clonotype: As the CDR3 is not closed by the conserved phenylalanine or tryptophan, this likely results from a read error. The chain combines TRBV12-3 or TRBV12-4 with TRBJ1-1, with D hard to call. Trimming removed 6 bases at V and 5 bases at J, with 10 bases between. The CDR3 totals 12 residues. The DNA of the CDR3 is TGTGCCAGCAGCCGGATGGGAACTGAAGCTTTCTCT. Its translation: CASSRMGTEAFS.

The chain is built from TRBV29-1 and TRBJ2-3; 9 bases fit TRBD2. CDR1 and CDR2 (germline): SQVTM, ANQGSEA. The CDR3 sequence is 14 residues long. The V segment lost 7 bases and the J segment 1 base; nucleotides outside the gene matches: 6. The CDR3 nucleotides are TGCAGCGCAGATATAGCGGGAGGCACAGATACGCAGTATTTT. Amino acids: CSADIAGGTDTQYF.

A remark on this clonotype: Without the conserved terminal phenylalanine or tryptophan, this CDR3 likely stems from a read error. The chain uses TRBV7-6 and TRBJ2-5, with a weak D call TRBD1 (6 bases). This CDR3 is 13 amino acids long. Germline V gives CDR1 SGHVS, CDR2 FNYEAQ. The CDR3 nucleotides are TGTGCTAGCAGCCCGACAGGACTGGAGACCCAGTACTCC. The encoded protein is CASSPTGLETQYS.

This clonotype was detected many times. V and J are TRBV29-1 and TRBJ2-5; TRBD2 aligns across 9 bases. Germline assignment: CDR1 SQVTM and CDR2 ANQGSEA. V shed 4 bases, J shed 1 base, and the junction held 13 bases outside the gene matches. CDR3 length: 17 residues. The CDR3: CSVGGAGGLSSQETQYF. CDR3 DNA: TGCAGCGTTGGTGGAGCGGGAGGCCTTTCTTCCCAAGAGACCCAGTACTTC.

This clonotype was seen a few times. CDR3 sequence (DNA): TGTGCCAGCAGCCTAAAGAACAATCAGCCCCAGCATTTT. This translates into CASSLKNNQPQHF. J is TRBJ1-5 and V is TRBV6-2 or TRBV6-3; D gene unclear. V lost 6 bases and J 3 bases, leaving 9 bases between the germline ends. This CDR3 contains 13 residues. Germline CDR1 is MNHEY and CDR2 is SVGEGT.

This rearrangement joins TRBV6-1 to TRBJ1-2, with TRBD1 as a possible D gene (5 bases). V was pared by 6 bases and J by 8 bases, with 19 bases between. CDR1 and CDR2 from the germline V gene are MNHNS and SASEGT. The CDR3 is 14 residues long. The CDR3 here is CASRKETGPGGYTF. The CDR3 DNA sequence: TGTGCCAGCAGGAAGGAAACAGGTCCCGGAGGCTACACCTTC.

On this clonotype: A much bigger clone sits one base away, suggesting this may be a read error. The chain carries TRBV6-5 and TRBJ2-3; 7 bases are a match to TRBD1. V lost 8 bases, J lost 2 bases, and 13 bases stayed unmatched. The CDR3 length is 16 residues. Per germline, CDR1 MNHEY and CDR2 SVGAGI. The CDR3 bases are TGTGCCAGCGGTAGACAGGGTCGATGGCACACAGATACGCAGTATTTT. Amino acid sequence: CASGRQGRWHTDTQYF.

The chain carries TRBV5-6 and TRBJ2-6; D uncertain. V was trimmed by 0 bases and J by 3 bases, leaving 1 base between them. The CDR3 has 13 residues. The germline V gene has CDR1 SGHDT and CDR2 YYEEEE. CDR3 region: CASSLDGANVLTF. CDR3 nucleotide sequence: TGTGCCAGCAGCTTGGATGGGGCCAACGTCCTGACTTTC.

This clonotype has more than one count but fewer than ten. This chain links TRBV28 with TRBJ2-1; D might be TRBD1 (6 bases). V was clipped by 3 bases and J by 9 bases, with 18 bases between them. CDR1 and CDR2 from the germline V gene are MDHEN and SYDVKM. The CDR3 extends over 15 amino acids. The CDR3 DNA reads as TGTGCCAGCAGTTTTCAGGGGCTCGTTTTTGGTGAGCAGTTCTTC. Translating gives CASSFQGLVFGEQFF.

V and J are TRBV6-2 or TRBV6-3 and TRBJ2-5; D gene unclear. CDR1 is MNHEY, CDR2 SVGEGT, per germline. The germline V and J ends were trimmed by 5 bases and 7 bases, with 20 bases remaining between them. This CDR3 region has 15 residues. CDR3 bases: TGTGCCAGCAGTCGAAGCAACCTGAGGAAAGTGACCCAGTACTTC. Its protein is CASSRSNLRKVTQYF.

Judged by abundance, this clonotype is medium-sized (0.01 to 0.1%). The chain uses TRBV4-1 and TRBJ2-1; 13 bases align to TRBD2. Germline V CDR1 and CDR2: MGHRA, YSYEKL. This CDR3 comprises 15 residues. V lost 3 bases to trimming and J lost 7 bases; unmatched junction nucleotides: 3. The DNA for the CDR3 is TGCGCCAGCAGCCACGGACTAGCGGGAGAGAATGAGCAGTTCTTC. This gives the protein CASSHGLAGENEQFF.

This clonotype was counted between two and nine times. V is TRBV12-3 or TRBV12-4 and J is TRBJ2-2, with unresolved D. CDR3 length: 14 residues. The V end lost 8 bases, the J end lost 3 bases, and 13 bases lay between the germline ends. CDR3 residues: CASSIPPDTGELFF. The CDR3 DNA follows: TGTGCCAGCTCAATCCCCCCTGACACCGGGGAGCTGTTTTTT.

There are a few counts of this clonotype. The DNA of the CDR3 is TGTGCCAGCAGCGTAGAGGGCAACTATCAGCCCCAGCATTTT. Protein product: CASSVEGNYQPQHF. The chain links TRBV9 to TRBJ1-5, with no clear D. There are 14 residues in the CDR3. Germline CDR1 SGDLS, CDR2 YYNGEE. The ends were cut back, 0 bases at V and 5 bases at J, with 9 bases in the middle.

This clonotype was recorded a few times. The chain recombines TRBV6-1 with TRBJ2-1; 13 bases are shared with TRBD2. Germline V gene lookup returns CDR1 MNHNS and CDR2 SASEGT. The CDR3 has 15 amino acids. Trimming cost V 6 bases and J 5 bases; bases outside gene matches: 4. DNA of the CDR3: TGTGCCAGCAGCCCTACTAGCGGGAGGGACAATGAGCAGTTCTTC. Its translation: CASSPTSGRDNEQFF.